The clone carrying this TCR beta chain was recorded only once. These data come from a study of blood T cell repertoires in COVID-19. Clones were read by immunoSEQ multiplex PCR, and TCRdb kept only the in-frame ones, dropping some. The data hold about 210,000 clones, with about four fifths observed a single time. Germline-derived CDR1 and CDR2 are SGHRS and YFSETQ. The V and J ends lost 4 bases and 4 bases, in that order; junction bases with no gene match: 7. The CDR3 is made up of 15 amino acids. The V call is TRBV5-1, the J call TRBJ2-1; 8 bases align to TRBD1. This TCR was recovered from a woman of 80 years or more with COVID-19, enrolled during active disease. Sequences were obtained from peripheral blood. The CDR3 coding sequence is TGCGCCAGCAGCGACAGGGGAGATTTTTACAATGAGCAGTTCTTC. This encodes CASSDRGDFYNEQFF.